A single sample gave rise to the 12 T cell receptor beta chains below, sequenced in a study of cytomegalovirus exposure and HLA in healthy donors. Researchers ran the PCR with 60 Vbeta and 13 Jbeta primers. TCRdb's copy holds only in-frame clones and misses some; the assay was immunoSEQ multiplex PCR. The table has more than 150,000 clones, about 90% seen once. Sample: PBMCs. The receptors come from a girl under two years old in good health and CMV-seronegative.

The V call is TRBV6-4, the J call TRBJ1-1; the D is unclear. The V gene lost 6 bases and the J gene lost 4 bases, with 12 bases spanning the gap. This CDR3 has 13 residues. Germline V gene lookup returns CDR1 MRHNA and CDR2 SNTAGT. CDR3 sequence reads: CASSVEATTEAFF. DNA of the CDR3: TGTGCCAGCAGCGTCGAGGCGACCACTGAAGCTTTCTTT.

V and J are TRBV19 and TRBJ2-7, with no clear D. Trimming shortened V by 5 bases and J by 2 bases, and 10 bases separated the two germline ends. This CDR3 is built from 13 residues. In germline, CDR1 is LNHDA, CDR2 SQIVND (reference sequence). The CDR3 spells CASSPHSTYEQYF. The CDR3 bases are TGTGCCAGTAGTCCTCATAGTACCTACGAGCAGTACTTC.

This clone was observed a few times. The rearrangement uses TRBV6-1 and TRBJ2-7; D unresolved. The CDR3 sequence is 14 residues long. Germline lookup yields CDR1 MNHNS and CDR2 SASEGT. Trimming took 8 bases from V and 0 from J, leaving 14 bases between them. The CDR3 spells CASESHPGSYEQYF. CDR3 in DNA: TGTGCCAGCGAAAGTCACCCAGGCTCCTACGAGCAGTACTTC.

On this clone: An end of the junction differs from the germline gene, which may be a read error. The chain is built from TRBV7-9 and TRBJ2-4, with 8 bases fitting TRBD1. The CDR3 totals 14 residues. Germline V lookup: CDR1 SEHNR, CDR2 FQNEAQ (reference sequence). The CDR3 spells CSSSDSGQADIQYF. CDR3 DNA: TGTTCCAGCAGCGACTCGGGACAGGCGGACATTCAGTACTTC. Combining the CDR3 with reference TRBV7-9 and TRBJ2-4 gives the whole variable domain DTGVSQNPRHKITKRGQNVTFRCDPISEHNRLYWYRQTLGQGPEFLTYFQNEAQLEKSRLLSDRFSAERPKGSFSTLEIQRTEQGDSAMYLCSSSDSGQADIQYFGAGTRLSVL.

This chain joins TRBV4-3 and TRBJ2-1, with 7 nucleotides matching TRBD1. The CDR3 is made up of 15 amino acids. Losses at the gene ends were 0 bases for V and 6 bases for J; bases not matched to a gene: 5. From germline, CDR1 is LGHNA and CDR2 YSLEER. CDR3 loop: CASSQDGAGGNEQFF. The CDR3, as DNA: TGCGCCAGCAGCCAAGATGGGGCAGGGGGCAATGAGCAGTTCTTC.

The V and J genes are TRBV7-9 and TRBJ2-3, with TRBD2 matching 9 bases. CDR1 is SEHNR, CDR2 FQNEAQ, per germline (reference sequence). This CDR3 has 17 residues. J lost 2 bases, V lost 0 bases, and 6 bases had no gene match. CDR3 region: CASSLASAGGLTDTQYF. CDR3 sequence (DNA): TGTGCCAGCAGCTTAGCGTCGGCGGGGGGGCTCACAGATACGCAGTATTTT.

The CDR3: CASSESIGGGAYEQYF. CDR3 in DNA: TGCGCCAGCAGTGAGTCGATTGGCGGGGGGGCGTACGAGCAGTACTTC. This rearrangement joins TRBV10-2 to TRBJ2-7; TRBD2 aligns across 9 bases. CDR1 is WSHSY, CDR2 SAAADI, per germline. This CDR3 region has 16 residues. J was trimmed by 4 bases and V by 0 bases; bases with no gene match: 7.

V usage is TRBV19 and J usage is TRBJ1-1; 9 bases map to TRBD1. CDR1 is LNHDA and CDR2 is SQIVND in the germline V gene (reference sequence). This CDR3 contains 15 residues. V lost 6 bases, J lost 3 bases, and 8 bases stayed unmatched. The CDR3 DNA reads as TGTGCCAGTAGCTCAGGGACAGGGTTAGACACTGAAGCTTTCTTT. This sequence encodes CASSSGTGLDTEAFF.

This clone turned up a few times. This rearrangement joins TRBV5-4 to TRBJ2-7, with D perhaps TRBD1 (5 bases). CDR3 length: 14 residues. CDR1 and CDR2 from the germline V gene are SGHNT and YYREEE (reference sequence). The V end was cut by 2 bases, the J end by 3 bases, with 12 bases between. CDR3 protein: CASSFDSAIYEQYF. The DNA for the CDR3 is TGTGCCAGCAGCTTTGACAGCGCAATCTACGAGCAGTACTTC.

CDR3 sequence reads: CASTGGGASPLHF. The CDR3 DNA sequence: TGTGCCAGCACGGGTGGTGGGGCTTCACCCCTCCACTTT. The chain carries TRBV2 and TRBJ1-6, with D perhaps TRBD1 (5 bases). The CDR3 runs to 13 residues. V lost 7 bases, J lost 9 bases, and 13 bases lay in between. Germline V gene lookup returns CDR1 SNHLY and CDR2 FYNNEI.

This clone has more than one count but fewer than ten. CDR3: CASGGGQGAFGTGELFF. The CDR3 DNA is TGTGCTAGTGGGGGGGGACAGGGGGCATTTGGAACCGGGGAGCTGTTTTTT. The chain couples TRBV12-5 to TRBJ2-2; 12 positions agree with TRBD1. This CDR3 region has 17 residues. The ends lost 6 bases at V and 5 bases at J; junction bases unmatched: 10. Per the germline V gene, CDR1 is LGHNT and CDR2 is FRNRAP.

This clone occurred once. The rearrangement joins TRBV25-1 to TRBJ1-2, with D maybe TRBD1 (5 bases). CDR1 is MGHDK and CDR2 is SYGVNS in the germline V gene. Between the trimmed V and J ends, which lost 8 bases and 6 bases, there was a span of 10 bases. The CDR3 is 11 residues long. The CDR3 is CASGRGDGYTF. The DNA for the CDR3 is TGTGCCAGCGGTAGGGGTGATGGCTACACCTTC.